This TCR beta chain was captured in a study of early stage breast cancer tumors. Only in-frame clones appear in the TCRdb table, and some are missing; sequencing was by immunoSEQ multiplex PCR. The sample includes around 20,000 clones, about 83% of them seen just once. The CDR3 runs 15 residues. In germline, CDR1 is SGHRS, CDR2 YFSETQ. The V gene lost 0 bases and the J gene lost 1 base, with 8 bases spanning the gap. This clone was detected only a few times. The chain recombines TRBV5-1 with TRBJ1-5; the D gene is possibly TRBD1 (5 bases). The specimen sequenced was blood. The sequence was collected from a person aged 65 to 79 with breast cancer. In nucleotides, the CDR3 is TGCGCCAGCAGCTTGGGGGGGGTGAGCAATCAGCCCCAGCATTTT. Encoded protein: CASSLGGVSNQPQHF.